A selection of T cell receptor beta chains follows, all from one sample in a study of control samples from healthy donors and cancer patients. Profiled with immunoSEQ multiplex PCR; TCRdb holds only in-frame clones, not every one. The sample contains 200,000 to 250,000 clones, around 94% of which appear only once. Source material: blood. These TCRs come from a man aged 45 to 65 in good health. Both conserved end residues are part of each CDR3. D genes are given only for firm matches. Size is omitted from some rows. Given values are once, few, many or a class for expanded clones.

size,J,D,V,CDR3,DNA
.,TRBJ2-2,.,TRBV19,CASSIEHLGQGNTGELFF,TGTGCCAGTAGTATAGAACACCTCGGGCAGGGGAACACCGGGGAGCTGTTTTTT
.,TRBJ1-4,.,TRBV6-2/TRBV6-3,CASSPSGFDEKLFF,TGTGCCAGCAGTCCGTCCGGGTTTGATGAAAAACTGTTTTTT
once,TRBJ1-3,.,TRBV11-2,CASSLAGGNTIYF,TGTGCCAGCAGCTTGGCAGGGGGAAACACCATATATTTT
.,TRBJ2-7,TRBD1,TRBV6-2/TRBV6-3,CASSYGTGVSEQYF,TGTGCCAGCAGTTACGGGACAGGGGTTTCCGAGCAGTACTTC
.,TRBJ2-1,TRBD2,TRBV7-2,CASSSDSGRAIVEQFF,TGTGCCAGCAGCTCCGATAGCGGGAGGGCTATAGTTGAGCAGTTCTTC
once,TRBJ1-1,.,TRBV15,CATSRDWQGREAFF,TGTGCCACCAGCAGAGATTGGCAGGGGCGTGAAGCTTTCTTT
once,TRBJ1-1,.,TRBV4-3,CASSQEDSLNTEAFF,TGCGCCAGCAGCCAGGAGGACAGTTTGAACACTGAAGCTTTCTTT
.,TRBJ2-5,TRBD2,TRBV10-3,CAIRPGTSGPETQYF,TGTGCCATCAGACCCGGGACTAGCGGGCCAGAGACCCAGTACTTC
.,TRBJ1-6,.,TRBV4-1,CASRQNNNSPLHF,TGCGCCAGCAGACAGAATAATAATTCACCCCTCCACTTT
.,TRBJ2-1,.,TRBV9,CASSVVPQNNEQFF,TGTGCCAGCAGCGTAGTTCCACAGAACAATGAGCAGTTCTTC
.,TRBJ2-3,TRBD2,TRBV6-2/TRBV6-3,CASSYSAGGVDTQYF,TGTGCCAGCAGTTACTCGGCGGGGGGTGTAGATACGCAGTATTTT
.,TRBJ2-3,.,TRBV18,CASSPSGQSDTQYF,TGTGCCAGCTCACCTTCCGGACAGTCGGATACGCAGTATTTT
.,TRBJ2-1,TRBD1,TRBV6-6,CASNGQGAPQFF,TGTGCCAGCAATGGACAGGGGGCTCCGCAGTTCTTC